The rows below give T cell receptor beta chains drawn from one sample of a study of blood T cell repertoires in COVID-19. Clones were sequenced by immunoSEQ multiplex PCR, and TCRdb holds only the in-frame ones, with some missing. The sample consists of about 220,000 clones, approximately 84% of them appearing once. Specimen: peripheral blood. Source of these receptors: a woman aged 25 to 45 who had recovered from COVID-19. Both conserved end residues are part of each CDR3. The order of the fields is V gene, D gene, clone size, J gene, CDR3 protein, CDR3 DNA. The D gene is left open where the match is weak. Clone size is stated in some rows and not others, as once, few, many or a class when expanded.

>TRBV6-1|NA|NA|TRBJ1-1
CASSELFVGGEAFF
TGTGCCAGCAGTGAATTATTTGTAGGAGGTGAAGCTTTCTTT
>TRBV5-1|TRBD1|NA|TRBJ2-7
CASGGGTDEQYF
TGCGCCAGCGGGGGTGGGACAGATGAGCAGTACTTC
>TRBV5-6|NA|NA|TRBJ1-3
CASTLRGVGNTIYF
TGTGCCAGCACCCTTCGGGGGGTCGGAAACACCATATATTTT
>TRBV10-3|TRBD1|NA|TRBJ1-5
CAISESQGGNQPQHF
TGTGCCATCAGTGAGTCCCAGGGGGGCAATCAGCCCCAGCATTTT
>TRBV6-6|TRBD1|NA|TRBJ1-1
CASSENRGQAEAFF
TGTGCCAGCTCCGAGAACAGGGGCCAGGCTGAAGCTTTCTTT
>TRBV5-1|TRBD1|NA|TRBJ1-2
CASSSIPGQGVDYGYTF
TGCGCCAGCAGCTCTATTCCGGGACAGGGGGTTGACTATGGCTACACCTTC
>TRBV10-3|NA|NA|TRBJ2-3
CAVRRGDTQYF
TGTGCCGTTCGAAGGGGAGATACGCAGTATTTT
>TRBV7-3|TRBD2|once|TRBJ2-1
CASSSGLATNEQFF
TGTGCCAGCAGCTCGGGACTAGCTACCAATGAGCAGTTCTTC
>TRBV5-1|NA|NA|TRBJ1-1
CASSLGNVAVNTEAFF
TGCGCCAGCAGCTTAGGGAATGTAGCGGTGAACACTGAAGCTTTCTTT
>TRBV18|NA|NA|TRBJ2-3
CASSRDRSTDTQYF
TGTGCCAGCTCGCGCGACAGGAGCACAGATACGCAGTATTTT
>TRBV6-5|NA|NA|TRBJ1-3
CASRGSGNTIYF
TGTGCCAGCCGGGGTTCTGGAAACACCATATATTTT
>TRBV21-1|NA|NA|TRBJ2-5
CASTPGDRWNKQETQYF
TGTGCCAGCACCCCTGGGGACAGGTGGAACAAACAAGAGACCCAGTACTTC
>TRBV28|NA|NA|TRBJ1-2
CAVVRRGWGGYTF
TGTGCCGTCGTTAGAAGGGGCTGGGGTGGCTACACCTTC
>TRBV5-1|NA|NA|TRBJ2-4
CASSLVGPGDIQYF
TGCGCCAGCAGCTTGGTAGGGCCGGGGGACATTCAGTACTTC
>TRBV5-8|TRBD1|few|TRBJ2-6
CASVQQGSGANVLTF
TGTGCCAGCGTCCAACAGGGGTCCGGGGCCAACGTCCTGACTTTC
>TRBV10-3|TRBD2|NA|TRBJ2-7
CAIRGTSGRYTYEQYF
TGTGCCATCAGGGGGACTAGCGGGAGATACACCTACGAGCAGTACTTC
>TRBV6-6|NA|NA|TRBJ2-3
CASEATDTQYF
TGTGCCAGCGAAGCGACAGATACGCAGTATTTT
>TRBV21-1|NA|NA|TRBJ2-7
CASSKAWEQVISYEQYF
TGTGCCAGCAGCAAAGCTTGGGAACAGGTCATCTCCTACGAGCAGTACTTC
>TRBV10-3|TRBD1|NA|TRBJ2-1
CAISQDRGLGYNEQFF
TGTGCCATCAGCCAGGACAGGGGGTTGGGTTACAATGAGCAGTTCTTC
>TRBV9|TRBD2|NA|TRBJ2-1
CASSSRTSGTHNEQFF
TGTGCCAGCAGCTCCCGGACTAGCGGGACACACAATGAGCAGTTCTTC
>TRBV7-2|TRBD2|NA|TRBJ2-1
CASSSGLAGGFSYNEQFF
TGTGCCAGCAGCTCGGGACTAGCGGGAGGGTTCTCCTACAATGAGCAGTTCTTC
>TRBV19|NA|NA|TRBJ1-1
CVTDPGNGGTEAFF
TGTGTGACAGATCCAGGGAACGGGGGCACTGAAGCTTTCTTT
>TRBV7-9|NA|NA|TRBJ2-5
CASSLAGSGAYQETQYF
TGTGCCAGCAGCTTAGCAGGTAGCGGAGCGTACCAAGAGACCCAGTACTTC
>TRBV6-5|NA|NA|TRBJ2-7
CASDTFYEQYF
TGTGCCAGCGACACGTTCTACGAGCAGTACTTC
>TRBV7-9|TRBD1|few|TRBJ1-2
CASSPDRGPGYTF
TGTGCCAGCAGCCCCGACAGGGGGCCCGGCTACACCTTC
>TRBV7-6|NA|NA|TRBJ1-1
CASSPRGRSNTEAFF
TGTGCCAGCAGCCCTAGGGGCAGGTCGAACACTGAAGCTTTCTTT
>TRBV27|NA|NA|TRBJ1-2
CASSPRRGAGADYGYTF
TGTGCCAGCAGTCCCCGACGGGGGGCGGGGGCAGATTATGGCTACACCTTC
>TRBV5-4|NA|NA|TRBJ2-7
CASSPQVFSYEQYF
TGTGCCAGCAGCCCTCAGGTGTTCTCCTACGAGCAGTACTTC
>TRBV28|TRBD1|NA|TRBJ2-3
CASSYQGQGFDTQYF
TGTGCCAGCAGTTATCAGGGACAGGGGTTTGATACGCAGTATTTT
>TRBV30|TRBD1|once|TRBJ1-2
CAWSRGQGHGYTF
TGTGCCTGGAGCAGAGGACAGGGCCATGGCTACACCTTC
>TRBV30|TRBD2|NA|TRBJ2-1
CAWSPIGLAGQFF
TGTGCCTGGAGCCCGATAGGACTAGCTGGCCAGTTCTTC
>TRBV4-1|TRBD2|NA|TRBJ2-7
CASSQDRLAGGIYEQYF
TGCGCCAGCAGCCAAGATAGACTAGCGGGAGGGATATACGAGCAGTACTTC
>TRBV11-3|TRBD2|NA|TRBJ2-1
CASSLGLAGASYNEQFF
TGTGCCAGCAGCTTGGGACTAGCGGGCGCCTCCTACAATGAGCAGTTCTTC
>TRBV30|NA|NA|TRBJ1-5
CAWSSGDNQPQHF
TGTGCCTGGAGTTCGGGGGACAATCAGCCCCAGCATTTT
>TRBV24-1|NA|NA|TRBJ1-3
CATSDFSYRAKGNTIYF
TGTGCCACCAGTGATTTTTCGTACAGGGCAAAAGGAAACACCATATATTTT